The 23 T cell receptor beta chains given below trace back to one sample, sequenced in a study of human T cells and chemical hapten exposure. It was unfractionated whole blood from which total RNA was extracted. Using its own MiXCR run on the 5' RACE reads, TCRdb lists one record per CDR3 protein. Of more than 60,000 distinct CDR3 sequences listed, 15% to 20% are singletons. The receptors stem from a female donor in good health.

This clonotype turned up a few times. V gene TRBV24-1 combines with J gene TRBJ2-3; D perhaps matches TRBD2 (5 bases). This CDR3 comprises 14 residues. Germline V CDR1 and CDR2: KGHDR, SFDVKD. Trimming left V 5 bases short and J 1 base short, with 9 bases between. Here the CDR3 reads CATSVARGTDTQYF. CDR3 nucleotides: TGTGCCACCAGTGTAGCGAGAGGCACAGATACGCAGTATTTT.

This clonotype has just a few counts. The CDR3 region has the DNA TGTGCCAGCAGCAGGACAGGGGTCTATGGCTACACCTTC. It specifies CASSRTGVYGYTF. J is TRBJ1-2 and V is TRBV5-4, with 9 bases aligning to TRBD1. The CDR3 is made up of 13 amino acids. CDR1 SGHNT and CDR2 YYREEE come from the germline V gene (reference sequence). The V gene end was trimmed by 4 bases and the J gene end by 4 bases; junction bases not matched to a gene: 2.

The V and J genes are TRBV7-2 and TRBJ2-7; D is possibly TRBD1 (6 bases). The V gene lost 6 bases and the J gene lost 5 bases, with 14 bases spanning the gap. CDR3 length: 13 amino acids. CDR1 and CDR2 from the germline V gene are SGHTA and FQGNSA. In DNA, the CDR3 is TGTGCCAGCAGATACAGGGTAGGGAACGAGCAGTACTTC. Translation: CASRYRVGNEQYF.

The table lists this clonotype with a few counts. CDR3 sequence: CASSPGRQTTYNEQFF. In DNA, the CDR3 is TGCGCCAGCAGCCCCGGACGGCAAACCACGTACAATGAGCAGTTCTTC. The chain joins TRBV5-1 to TRBJ2-1; D is ambiguous. The CDR3 spans 16 residues. The V gene's germline CDR1 is SGHRS and CDR2 YFSETQ. The V end was cut by 4 bases, the J end by 4 bases, with 18 bases between.

V is TRBV5-5 and J is TRBJ2-7; D call uncertain. Germline V gene sequence: CDR1 SGHKS, CDR2 YYEKEE (reference sequence). The CDR3 runs to 15 residues. Trimming removed 0 bases from V and 0 bases from J, with 10 bases in between. CDR3 bases: TGTGCCAGCAGCTTGGACCGGGTGAACTCCTACGAGCAGTACTTC. This codes for CASSLDRVNSYEQYF.

This clonotype was picked up a small number of times. The gene calls are TRBV5-1 and TRBJ2-1, with 13 bases lining up with TRBD2. The CDR3 consists of 17 residues. Germline V CDR1 and CDR2: SGHRS, YFSETQ. The trim removed 4 bases at V and 5 bases at J, leaving 9 bases unmatched. The chain's CDR3 is CASSALITSGRDNEQFF. The CDR3, as DNA: TGCGCCAGCAGCGCTCTCATTACTAGCGGGAGGGACAATGAGCAGTTCTTC.

J is TRBJ2-1 and V is TRBV20-1; D is unclear. Trimming removed 4 bases at V and 3 bases at J, with 19 bases between. The CDR3 extends over 16 amino acids. Germline V gene data show CDR1 as DFQATT and CDR2 as SNEGSKA (reference sequence). The CDR3 sequence is CSATDPVTDVYNEQFF. CDR3 sequence (DNA): TGCAGTGCTACGGATCCGGTGACCGACGTCTACAATGAGCAGTTCTTC.

The sample holds a few counts of this clonotype. The chain joins TRBV7-6 to TRBJ1-3; TRBD1 matches at 9 bases. CDR3 size: 16 residues. The J segment lost 4 bases and the V segment lost 5 bases, leaving 9 bases of the junction unmatched. Germline V lookup: CDR1 SGHVS, CDR2 FNYEAQ. CDR3 protein: CASSLTTGGLGNTIYF. CDR3 coding DNA: TGTGCCAGCAGCCTCACGACAGGGGGATTAGGAAACACCATATATTTT.

This clonotype turned up a few times. The chain carries TRBV9 and TRBJ1-4; unclear D gene. The V gene's germline CDR1 is SGDLS and CDR2 YYNGEE. The CDR3 runs to 15 residues. V lost 0 bases to trimming and J lost 5 bases, with 11 bases between them. CDR3 amino acids: CASSVEAGSNEKLFF. The CDR3 DNA reads TGTGCCAGCAGCGTAGAGGCCGGCTCGAATGAAAAACTGTTTTTT.

This clonotype was seen a handful of times. This sequence joins TRBV20-1 and TRBJ2-5; D unclear. The ends were cut back, 0 bases at V and 5 bases at J, with 16 bases in the middle. This CDR3 comprises 15 residues. CDR1 DFQATT and CDR2 SNEGSKA come from the germline V gene (reference sequence). The CDR3 is CSARDDEDYSETQYF. The CDR3, as DNA: TGCAGTGCTAGAGATGACGAGGATTATTCGGAGACCCAGTACTTC.

This chain links TRBV11-2 with TRBJ1-1; possible D gene TRBD1, 5 bases. The CDR3 extends over 15 amino acids. Germline-derived CDR1 and CDR2 are SGHAT and FQNNGV. Trimming cost V 4 bases and J 6 bases, with 18 bases left between them. This CDR3 is CASSSGRVLFSEAFF. Written as DNA, the CDR3 is TGTGCCAGCAGCTCAGGGAGGGTCCTCTTCTCTGAAGCTTTCTTT.

V is TRBV13 and J is TRBJ2-7, with 7 bases that match TRBD2. Germline V gene data show CDR1 as PRHDT and CDR2 as FYEKMQ (reference sequence). The ends lost 5 bases at V and 4 bases at J; junction bases unmatched: 14. The CDR3 consists of 16 residues. This CDR3 reads CASSGRWYAGEYEQYF. DNA for the CDR3: TGTGCCAGCAGCGGCCGCTGGTATGCGGGAGAATACGAGCAGTACTTC.

This clonotype was detected a few times. This chain uses TRBV18 with TRBJ2-7; 10 nucleotides line up with TRBD1. The V gene end was trimmed by 6 bases and the J gene end by 3 bases; junction bases not matched to a gene: 2. There are 13 residues in the CDR3. The germline gives CDR1 KGHSH, CDR2 LQKENI. The CDR3 nucleotides read TGTGCCAGCTCCCGGGACAGGGGCTACGAGCAGTACTTC. It yields the protein CASSRDRGYEQYF.

This clonotype was found a few times. This chain joins TRBV12-3 or TRBV12-4 and TRBJ2-3; possibly TRBD1 or TRBD2 for D (6 bases each). CDR3 size: 15 residues. Trimming cost V 2 bases and J 1 base, with 10 bases left between them. CDR3 sequence: CASSLWGARTDTQYF. The CDR3 region has the DNA TGTGCCAGCAGTTTATGGGGGGCCCGCACAGATACGCAGTATTTT.

This clonotype was recorded at least ten times. The genes are TRBV29-1 and TRBJ2-7, with D possibly TRBD2 on 6 matching bases. Per the germline V gene, CDR1 is SQVTM and CDR2 is ANQGSEA. This CDR3 has 14 amino acids. V shed 0 bases and J shed 7 bases, with 16 bases lying between them. The CDR3 sequence: CSVEDAYMSGEQYF. In DNA, the CDR3 is TGCAGCGTTGAAGATGCGTATATGAGCGGGGAGCAGTACTTC.

The chain recombines TRBV6-5 with TRBJ1-4; TRBD1 aligns across 9 bases. In germline, CDR1 is MNHEY, CDR2 SVGAGI. V lost 0 bases and J lost 10; bases outside the gene matches: 6. There are 15 residues in the CDR3. The CDR3, as DNA: TGTGCCAGCAGTTACTCCGACAGGGGGAGAGGAAAACTGTTTTTT. Amino acids: CASSYSDRGRGKLFF.

This clonotype was observed a few times. The chain is built from TRBV6-2 or TRBV6-3 and TRBJ1-2; possibly TRBD1 for D (6 bases). From germline, CDR1 is MNHEY and CDR2 SVGEGT. Trimming removed 2 bases from V and 6 bases from J, with 13 bases in between. This CDR3 is 14 amino acids long. The CDR3 coding sequence is TGTGCCAGCAGTTACGGCAGGGGACGCCATGGCTACACCTTC. It translates to CASSYGRGRHGYTF.

Many counts were recorded for this clonotype. The genes are TRBV5-1 and TRBJ2-4; tentatively, D is TRBD1 or TRBD2 (6 bases each). Per germline, CDR1 SGHRS and CDR2 YFSETQ. CDR3 length: 15 amino acids. V was clipped by 0 bases and J by 8 bases, with 15 bases between them. The CDR3 reads CASSLESGGAYIQYF. In nucleotides, the CDR3 is TGCGCCAGCAGCTTGGAATCCGGGGGCGCGTACATTCAGTACTTC.

In its sample, this clonotype was seen a few times. The V call is TRBV28, the J call TRBJ2-1; the D gene could be TRBD1 or TRBD2 (5 bases each). Per the germline V gene, CDR1 is MDHEN and CDR2 is SYDVKM. The V and J ends lost 4 bases and 6 bases respectively, with 10 bases between them. There are 13 residues in the CDR3. In DNA, the CDR3 is TGTGCCAGCAGTTACGGGGCTGGCAATGAGCAGTTCTTC. It codes for CASSYGAGNEQFF.

This clonotype was observed a few times. The gene calls are TRBV6-2 or TRBV6-3 and TRBJ2-3, with TRBD2 matching over 10 bases. This CDR3 has 16 residues. CDR1 is MNHEY and CDR2 is SVGEGT in the germline V gene. With V trimmed by 2 bases and J by 5 bases, 7 bases remained unmatched. The CDR3 coding sequence is TGTGCCAGCAGTTACCCTCCAGCGGGGGGGAGAGATACGCAGTATTTT. This codes for CASSYPPAGGRDTQYF.

The chain uses TRBV4-1 and TRBJ1-1, with 9 nucleotides matching TRBD1. V gave up 4 bases and J gave up 6 bases; unmatched junction bases: 12. This CDR3 is built from 16 residues. CDR1 and CDR2 from the germline V gene are MGHRA and YSYEKL. The CDR3 loop is CASSPRSDRGSPEAFF. The CDR3 DNA sequence: TGCGCCAGCAGCCCCAGGTCCGACAGGGGGTCCCCTGAAGCTTTCTTT.

The V and J genes are TRBV6-2 or TRBV6-3 and TRBJ2-3; a weak D match, TRBD1 (6 bases). The CDR3 is made up of 13 amino acids. From germline, CDR1 is MNHEY and CDR2 SVGEGT. V was clipped by 6 bases and J by 2 bases, with 9 bases between them. Here the CDR3 reads CASRDRPTDTQYF. In DNA, the CDR3 is TGTGCCAGCAGGGACAGACCCACAGATACGCAGTATTTT.

This clonotype was detected many times. The rearrangement uses TRBV20-1 and TRBJ1-4; D unresolved. There are 13 residues in the CDR3. The germline V gene has CDR1 DFQATT and CDR2 SNEGSKA (reference sequence). V shed 0 bases and J shed 5 bases, with 7 bases lying between them. CDR3 coding DNA: TGCAGTGCTAGAGACAACAAGAATGAAAAACTGTTTTTT. It translates to CSARDNKNEKLFF.